This entry lists 28 T cell receptor beta chains sequenced from one sample in a study of identifying expanded T cells in peripheral blood. Here immunoSEQ multiplex PCR was the method, and the copy in TCRdb shows in-frame clones only, minus some. The data contain approximately 100,000 clones, roughly 90% of them singletons. Source material: blood. The source is a person aged 18 to 70 in good health.

The CDR3 loop reads CASSSEGATDTQYF. The CDR3 coding sequence is TGCGCCAGCAGTTCTGAGGGGGCCACAGATACGCAGTATTTT. The chain couples TRBV5-1 to TRBJ2-3; 7 bases line up with TRBD1. In germline, CDR1 is SGHRS, CDR2 YFSETQ. With 5 bases clipped from V and 2 bases from J, the junction kept 5 bases outside the gene matches. The CDR3 contains 14 residues.

CDR3 region: CASSTRDRGPYGYTF. CDR3 nucleotides: TGTGCCAGCAGCACCCGGGACAGGGGGCCCTATGGCTACACCTTC. The rearrangement uses TRBV5-4 and TRBJ1-2; the match to TRBD1 covers 12 bases. Germline CDR1 and CDR2: SGHNT and YYREEE (reference sequence). The V and J ends lost 4 bases and 4 bases, in that order; junction bases with no gene match: 5. This CDR3 comprises 15 residues.

The chain couples TRBV9 to TRBJ2-2, with 13 bases matching TRBD2. V lost 0 bases and J lost 10; bases outside the gene matches: 9. Germline V gene lookup returns CDR1 SGDLS and CDR2 YYNGEE. The length of the CDR3 is 17 residues. CDR3 bases: TGTGCCAGCAGCGTAGGTGGGACTAGCGGGGTGTCGGTGGAGCTGTTTTTT. It is translated as CASSVGGTSGVSVELFF.

The V and J genes are TRBV6-5 and TRBJ1-6, with a weak D call TRBD1 (6 bases). The V end was cut by 10 bases, the J end by 9 bases, with 16 bases between. CDR1 and CDR2 from the germline V gene are MNHEY and SVGAGI. The CDR3 totals 13 residues. The DNA of the CDR3 is TGTGCCACCCGAAAACAGGGCGGTTCACCCCTCCACTTT. Translation gives CATRKQGGSPLHF.

V gene TRBV7-2 combines with J gene TRBJ2-3, with 10 bases fitting TRBD2. Germline V gene sequence: CDR1 SGHTA, CDR2 FQGNSA. The CDR3 loop spans 16 amino acids. Losses at the gene ends were 6 bases for V and 4 bases for J; bases not matched to a gene: 10. The CDR3 coding sequence is TGTGCCAGCAGGCGTGGTACTAGCGGGGTTGCAGATACGCAGTATTTT. It encodes CASRRGTSGVADTQYF.

This sequence joins TRBV5-6 and TRBJ1-5; TRBD1 matches at 8 bases. J lost 5 bases, V lost 2 bases, and 3 bases had no gene match. This CDR3 spans 14 amino acids. Germline loops: CDR1 SGHDT, CDR2 YYEEEE. DNA of the CDR3: TGTGCCAGCAGCTTCGGACAGGGCTATCAGCCCCAGCATTTT. It yields the protein CASSFGQGYQPQHF.

The rearrangement uses TRBV11-2 and TRBJ2-3; maybe TRBD2 (6 bases). There are 16 residues in the CDR3. Germline-derived CDR1 and CDR2 are SGHAT and FQNNGV. Trimming removed 3 bases at V and 8 bases at J, with 21 bases between. The CDR3 nucleotides read TGTGCCAGCAGCTTCGTGTCTGGGGGGATATCGGGTACGCAGTATTTT. Protein product: CASSFVSGGISGTQYF. The entire variable domain, with the rest obtained from reference TRBV11-2 and TRBJ2-3, is as follows: EAGVAQSPRYKIIEKRQSVAFWCNPISGHATLYWYQQILGQGPKLLIQFQNNGVVDDSQLPKDRFSAERLKGVDSTLKIQPAKLEDSAVYLCASSFVSGGISGTQYFGPGTRLTVL.

This rearrangement joins TRBV15 to TRBJ1-5; the D is unclear. This CDR3 comprises 14 residues. The germline V and J ends were trimmed by 4 bases and 6 bases, with 13 bases remaining between them. Germline CDR1 reads LNHNV; CDR2 reads YYDKDF (reference sequence). The CDR3 is CATSTESSFQPQHF. CDR3 bases: TGTGCCACCAGCACTGAGAGTAGCTTTCAGCCCCAGCATTTT. Combining the CDR3 with reference TRBV15 and TRBJ1-5 gives the whole variable domain DAMVIQNPRYQVTQFGKPVTLSCSQTLNHNVMYWYQQKSSQAPKLLFHYYDKDFNNEADTPDNFQSRRPNTSFCFLDIRSPGLGDTAMYLCATSTESSFQPQHFGDGTRLSIL.

The chain employs TRBV7-2 and TRBJ2-1; 8 bases fit TRBD2. With 5 bases clipped from V and 9 bases from J, the junction kept 9 bases outside the gene matches. There are 14 residues in the CDR3. Germline V gene data show CDR1 as SGHTA and CDR2 as FQGNSA. The CDR3, as DNA: TGTGCCAGCAGCCCGGGGGGGGCCTCCCGTGAGCAGTTCTTC. Protein product: CASSPGGASREQFF.

This clone was detected only a few times. V is TRBV6-5 and J is TRBJ1-6; the match to TRBD1 covers 7 bases. J lost 7 bases, V lost 1 base, and 4 bases had no gene match. The CDR3 has 15 amino acids. Germline values: CDR1 MNHEY, CDR2 SVGAGI. The CDR3 loop reads CASSYWGQTNSPLHF. Written as DNA, the CDR3 is TGTGCCAGCAGTTACTGGGGACAGACAAATTCACCCCTCCACTTT.

The chain joins TRBV5-4 to TRBJ2-3; D is unresolved. This CDR3 comprises 20 residues. CDR1 and CDR2 (germline): SGHNT, YYREEE (reference sequence). Between the trimmed V and J ends, which lost 0 bases and 0 bases, there was a span of 23 bases. The CDR3 DNA reads as TGTGCCAGCAGCTTGGTCGGCCCCAATCCCCGACAAACTAGCACAGATACGCAGTATTTT. This codes for CASSLVGPNPRQTSTDTQYF.

This sequence joins TRBV19 and TRBJ2-7, with D unresolved. V was clipped by 0 bases and J by 2 bases, with 5 bases between them. The CDR3 is made up of 13 amino acids. Per the germline V gene, CDR1 is LNHDA and CDR2 is SQIVND (reference sequence). The CDR3 bases are TGTGCCAGTAGTATAGACAGAGCCTACGAGCAGTACTTC. Amino acid sequence: CASSIDRAYEQYF.

In its sample, this clone was seen a few times. V is TRBV5-5 and J is TRBJ1-2; maybe TRBD1 (6 bases). CDR1 is SGHKS and CDR2 is YYEKEE in the germline V gene (reference sequence). This CDR3 is 16 amino acids long. Trimming cost V 3 bases and J 3 bases, with 18 bases left between them. The CDR3 reads CASSWSGVGGYYGYTF. CDR3 in DNA: TGTGCCAGCAGCTGGTCAGGGGTTGGGGGTTACTATGGCTACACCTTC.

The rearrangement links TRBV7-2 to TRBJ2-7, with unresolved D. Trimming took off 1 base at V and 3 bases at J, with 7 bases between the two ends. The germline gives CDR1 SGHTA, CDR2 FQGNSA. The CDR3 sequence is 13 residues long. The CDR3 is CASSLGFDYEQYF. In nucleotides, the CDR3 is TGTGCCAGCAGCTTAGGATTTGACTACGAGCAGTACTTC.

The chain has TRBV21-1 and TRBJ2-5. TRBV21-1 is a pseudogene locus. CDR3 length: 17 amino acids. CDR3 sequence: CASRHDLKGPSLETQYF. Here the CDR3 DNA reads TGTGCCAGCAGACACGACCTAAAGGGCCCTTCCCTGGAGACCCAGTACTTC.

The chain's CDR3 is CASRGTGRFTYEQYF. The CDR3 nucleotides are TGTGCCAGCAGAGGGACAGGGAGGTTTACCTACGAGCAGTACTTC. J is TRBJ2-7 and V is TRBV27; 9 bases are a match to TRBD1. V gave up 6 bases and J gave up 2 bases; unmatched junction bases: 8. CDR1 is MNHEY, CDR2 SMNVEV, per germline (reference sequence). The CDR3 sequence is 15 residues long.

This clone has a handful of counts. The rearrangement links TRBV18 to TRBJ1-2; 8 bases are shared with TRBD1. This CDR3 is built from 13 residues. The ends lost 3 bases at V and 10 bases at J; junction bases unmatched: 7. Germline-derived CDR1 and CDR2 are KGHSH and LQKENI. The CDR3 sequence is CASSPGQEMAYTF. The CDR3 region has the DNA TGTGCCAGCTCACCGGGACAGGAAATGGCCTACACCTTC.

V and J are TRBV2 and TRBJ1-1; 7 bases are shared with TRBD1. The CDR3 extends over 14 amino acids. The V gene's germline CDR1 is SNHLY and CDR2 FYNNEI. The V and J ends lost 6 bases and 4 bases, in that order; junction bases with no gene match: 8. The CDR3, as DNA: TGTGCCAGCAGATCACAGGGGACTGGCACTGAAGCTTTCTTT. This gives the protein CASRSQGTGTEAFF.

In this sample, this clone turned up once. The V call is TRBV5-5, the J call TRBJ1-3; TRBD1 aligns across 9 bases. The V gene's germline CDR1 is SGHKS and CDR2 YYEKEE (reference sequence). The CDR3 spans 17 residues. V shed 0 bases, J shed 0 bases, and the junction held 4 bases outside the gene matches. CDR3: CASSLAGTGSSGNTIYF. CDR3 nucleotide sequence: TGTGCCAGCAGCTTGGCTGGGACAGGGAGCTCTGGAAACACCATATATTTT.

The chain couples TRBV14 to TRBJ2-7, with D possibly being TRBD1 (5 bases). V was shortened by 0 bases and J by 3 bases, with 9 bases between the two germline ends. The CDR3 is 14 residues long. CDR1 is SGHDN, CDR2 FVKESK, per germline. The chain's CDR3 is CASSQENRGYEQYF. The CDR3, as DNA: TGTGCCAGCAGCCAAGAAAATAGGGGCTACGAGCAGTACTTC.

The CDR3 DNA sequence: TGTGCCAGCACCTTGGACAGGACCAGGACTTCACCCCTCCACTTT. Amino acids: CASTLDRTRTSPLHF. The chain is built from TRBV11-2 and TRBJ1-6; 7 nucleotides agree with TRBD1. CDR3 length: 15 residues. The V gene's germline CDR1 is SGHAT and CDR2 FQNNGV. The junction had 12 bases not matched to a gene; V was cut back by 7 bases and J by 9 bases.

The rearrangement joins TRBV4-1 to TRBJ1-2; D perhaps matches TRBD1 (5 bases). The CDR3 totals 15 residues. Germline CDR1 reads MGHRA; CDR2 reads YSYEKL. Between the trimmed V and J ends, which lost 3 bases and 5 bases, there was a span of 16 bases. The CDR3 is CASSHSGRRLYGYTF. Here the CDR3 DNA reads TGCGCCAGCAGCCACTCGGGACGGAGATTATATGGCTACACCTTC.

The chain employs TRBV4-3 and TRBJ1-2, with D hard to call. This CDR3 has 15 residues. Germline V gene sequence: CDR1 LGHNA, CDR2 YSLEER. The V gene lost 1 base and the J gene lost 4 bases, with 13 bases spanning the gap. The CDR3 region is CASSQGSGPLYGYTF. The DNA for the CDR3 is TGCGCCAGCAGCCAAGGGTCAGGTCCTCTCTATGGCTACACCTTC.

The chain combines TRBV15 with TRBJ2-3; D unclear. Germline V gives CDR1 LNHNV, CDR2 YYDKDF (reference sequence). V shed 5 bases and J shed 7 bases, with 10 bases lying between them. The CDR3 has 12 amino acids. The CDR3, as DNA: TGTGCCACCAGCGGTTCTCGAAATACGCAGTATTTT. It is translated as CATSGSRNTQYF.

The chain has TRBV5-4 and TRBJ1-1, with D maybe TRBD1 (5 bases). The CDR3 sequence is 14 residues long. Trimming stripped 0 bases from V and 1 base from J, with 7 bases between. Looked up from germline, CDR1 is SGHNT and CDR2 is YYREEE (reference sequence). CDR3 nucleotides: TGTGCCAGCAGCTTGGCTGGGGGGAACACTGAAGCTTTCTTT. The encoded protein is CASSLAGGNTEAFF.

The rearrangement links TRBV7-2 to TRBJ1-3, with D perhaps matching TRBD1 (6 bases). The CDR3 extends over 16 amino acids. V dropped 5 bases and J dropped 0 bases, with 14 bases sitting between them. Germline V gene sequence: CDR1 SGHTA, CDR2 FQGNSA. CDR3 sequence (DNA): TGTGCCAGCAGCCCAACCGGACAGAGCTCTGGAAACACCATATATTTT. It codes for CASSPTGQSSGNTIYF.

V usage is TRBV11-2 and J usage is TRBJ2-3; D may be TRBD2 (6 bases). Trimming stripped 0 bases from V and 9 bases from J, with 19 bases between. CDR1 and CDR2 from the germline V gene are SGHAT and FQNNGV. This CDR3 has 16 amino acids. CDR3 sequence: CASSLEGGLRHMTQYF. Here the CDR3 DNA reads TGTGCCAGCAGCTTAGAGGGGGGTCTCCGGCACATGACGCAGTATTTT.

The chain employs TRBV5-1 and TRBJ2-2; D ambiguous. In germline, CDR1 is SGHRS, CDR2 YFSETQ. The length of the CDR3 is 12 residues. V lost 1 base to trimming and J lost 6 bases, with 4 bases between them. CDR3 DNA sequence: TGCGCCAGCAGCTTGATGCCCGGGGAGCTGTTTTTT. Its translation: CASSLMPGELFF.